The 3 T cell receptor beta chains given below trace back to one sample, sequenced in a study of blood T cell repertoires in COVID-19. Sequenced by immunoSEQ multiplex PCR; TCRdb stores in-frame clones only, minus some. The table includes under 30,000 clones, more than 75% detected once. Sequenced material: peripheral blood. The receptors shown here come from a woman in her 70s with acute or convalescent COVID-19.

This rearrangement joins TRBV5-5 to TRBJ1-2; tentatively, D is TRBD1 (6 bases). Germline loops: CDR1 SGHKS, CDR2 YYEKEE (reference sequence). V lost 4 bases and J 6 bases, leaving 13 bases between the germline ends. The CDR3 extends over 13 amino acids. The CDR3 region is CASSPGVRDGYTF. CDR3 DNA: TGTGCCAGCAGCCCAGGGGTGAGAGATGGCTACACCTTC.

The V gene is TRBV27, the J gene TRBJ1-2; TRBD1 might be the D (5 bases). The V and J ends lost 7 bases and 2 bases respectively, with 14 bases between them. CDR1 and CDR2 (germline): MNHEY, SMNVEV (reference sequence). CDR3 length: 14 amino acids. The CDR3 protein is CASKGGAGNYGYTF. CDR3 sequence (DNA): TGTGCCAGCAAAGGCGGGGCCGGGAACTATGGCTACACCTTC.

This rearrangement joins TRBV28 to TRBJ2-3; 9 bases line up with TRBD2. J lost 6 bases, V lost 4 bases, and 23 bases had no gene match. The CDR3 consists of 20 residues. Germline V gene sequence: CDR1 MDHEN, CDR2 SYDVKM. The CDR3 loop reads CASSSPGLAHPLAPPDTQYF. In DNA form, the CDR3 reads TGTGCCAGCAGTTCCCCGGGACTAGCACATCCCCTAGCCCCCCCCGATACGCAGTATTTT. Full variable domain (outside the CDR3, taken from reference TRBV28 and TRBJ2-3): DVKVTQSSRYLVKRTGEKVFLECVQDMDHENMFWYRQDPGLGLRLIYFSYDVKMKEKGDIPEGYSVSREKKERFSLILESASTNQTSMYLCASSSPGLAHPLAPPDTQYFGPGTRLTVL.